The present T cell receptor beta chain was sequenced within a study of B cell selection in AIRE deficiency. In germline, CDR1 is SGHTA, CDR2 FQGTGA. Trimming removed 3 bases from V and 2 bases from J, with 7 bases in between. The CDR3 has 13 residues. A word on this clone: The sample holds other DNA sequences that translate to the same CDR3.

Sorting defined conventional CD4 T cells as CD4+CD127+. Repertoires were generated with immunoSEQ multiplex PCR, while TCRdb's copy carries only in-frame clones and drops some. The sample yields 20,000 to 25,000 clones, approximately 97% seen once. The sequence was collected from a human donor with AIRE deficiency. Sequencing was performed on conventional CD4+ T cells sorted from PBMCs. V usage is TRBV7-3 and J usage is TRBJ1-2; possible D gene TRBD1, 6 bases. This CDR3 is CASSLGGNYGYTF. Written as DNA, the CDR3 is TGTGCCAGCAGCTTGGGGGGCAACTATGGCTACACCTTC.